The text below deals with one T cell receptor (beta chain). Trimming took 1 base from V and 2 from J, leaving 9 bases between them. CDR1 and CDR2 from the germline V gene are LNHDA and SQIVND (reference sequence). The CDR3 has 15 amino acids. TCRdb reprocessed the 5' RACE reads via MiXCR and lists one record per CDR3 protein. This sample yields nearly 110,000 distinct CDR3 sequences, of which over 15% are seen a single time; 25% to 35% belongs to the top ten. The data were obtained in a study of T-cell memory formation after mild COVID-19. Study background: Clusters were largely donor specific.

This clonotype was sampled from an adult woman who had mild COVID-19 (a few samples of this study predate the infection). Cell type and time point are not known. This rearrangement joins TRBV19 to TRBJ2-1, with unresolved D. The sequenced sample was PBMCs or a T cell subset sorted from them (not recorded which). The CDR3 DNA follows: TGTGCCAGTAGTATAGCTAAGGAAACCTACAATGAGCAGTTCTTC. This gives the protein CASSIAKETYNEQFF. Full variable domain (remainder filled in from reference TRBV19 and TRBJ2-1): DGGITQSPKYLFRKEGQNVTLSCEQNLNHDAMYWYRQDPGQGLRLIYYSQIVNDFQKGDIAEGYSVSREKKESFPLTVTSAQKNPTAFYLCASSIAKETYNEQFFGPGTRLTVL.